This TCR beta chain derives from a study of T cells expressing NK-cell markers. Study at large: The study drew TCR beta repertoires from sorted CD3+CD56+NKG2C+, CD3+CD56+NKG2C- and CD3+CD56-NKG2C+ T cells.

Reanalyzing the 5' RACE reads, TCRdb keeps one entry per CDR3 protein, without DNA. The sample's table shows about 550,000 distinct CDR3 sequences. Germline CDR1 reads SGHDN; CDR2 reads FVKESK. This CDR3 contains 15 residues. Findings of the study overall: The study found dominant NKG2C+ clonotypes at roughly 1.0-8% of CD8+ T cells in 5 or 6 donors.

Turning to this clonotype: Its antigen is undetermined.

The V gene is TRBV14, the J gene TRBJ2-7; no DNA is available, so the TRBD2 call from TCRdb remains unchecked. The sequenced sample consisted of blood T cells: a sorted CD56 or NKG2C T cell subset, CD4+ or CD8+ T cells, or bulk PBMC T cells (not recorded which). The receptor was isolated from a man younger than 35 in good health. This CDR3 reads CASSQDPAGSYEQYF.